The sequence of this TCR beta chain was determined in a study of regulatory T cells in long-lasting Graves disease. The CDR3 is 18 amino acids. CDR1 and CDR2 from the germline V gene are DFQATT and SNEGSKA (reference sequence). The V gene lost 1 base and the J gene lost 2 bases, with 24 bases spanning the gap. Sample time point: newly diagnosed GD, antithyroid drugs for less than 3 months. RNA extracted from PBMCs served as the sequencing template. Xi'an, China, was home to the endocrinology department that provided patients. In building TCR beta libraries, iRepertoire HTBI primers were used together with Arm-PCR of CDR3 regions. TCRdb reanalysed the multiplex PCR reads using MiXCR and keeps one entry per CDR3 protein. The sample lists a few hundred thousand distinct CDR3 sequences; 12% were seen once. This clonotype was picked up many times. These same data were also listed under a study on T cells in Graves' hyperthyroidism and ophthalmopathy. As that study records: Hyperthyroidism of Graves' type that showed no ophthalmopathy progression within 18 months was stable. Criteria for exclusion of patients were uncontrolled infection, other autoimmune disease, pregnancy or lactation. Diagnoses were made from clinical symptoms, serum measures (thyroxine and TRAb), thyroid ultrasound and orbital computed tomography.

The clonotype comes from a woman under 30 with Graves disease. The chain joins TRBV20-1 to TRBJ2-7; D is perhaps TRBD1 (5 bases). The specimen was peripheral blood mononuclear cells (PBMCs), collected at new diagnosis, from a patient treated with antithyroid drugs. The DNA of the CDR3 is TGCAGTGCTAGAGCCATACCCTCTCGGGCAGGGATTACCTACGAGCAGTACTTC. Encoded protein: CSARAIPSRAGITYEQYF.